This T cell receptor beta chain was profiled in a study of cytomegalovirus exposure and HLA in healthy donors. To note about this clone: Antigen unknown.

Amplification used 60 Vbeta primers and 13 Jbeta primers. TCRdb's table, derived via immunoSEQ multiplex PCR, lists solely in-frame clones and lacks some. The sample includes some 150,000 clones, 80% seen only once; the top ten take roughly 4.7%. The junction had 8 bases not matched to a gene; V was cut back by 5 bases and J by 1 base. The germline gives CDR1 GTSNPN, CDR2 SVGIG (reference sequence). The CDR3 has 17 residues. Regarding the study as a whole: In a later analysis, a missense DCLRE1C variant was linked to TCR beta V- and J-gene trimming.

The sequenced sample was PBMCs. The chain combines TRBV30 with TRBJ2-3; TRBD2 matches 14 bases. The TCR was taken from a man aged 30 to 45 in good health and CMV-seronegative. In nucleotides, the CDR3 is TGTGCCTGGGGGTCCGGGACTAGCGGGAGAGGCACAGATACGCAGTATTTT. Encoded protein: CAWGSGTSGRGTDTQYF.